What follows are 16 T cell receptor beta chains derived from one specimen sequenced in a study of cytomegalovirus exposure and HLA in healthy donors. TCRdb's copy holds only in-frame clones and misses some; the assay was immunoSEQ multiplex PCR. The repertoire holds under 150,000 clones, with roughly 86% as singletons. The sample taken for sequencing was PBMCs. The receptors originated from a man between 18 and 29 years old in good health and CMV-seropositive.

The chain carries TRBV2 and TRBJ1-2; 7 bases match TRBD1. From germline, CDR1 is SNHLY and CDR2 FYNNEI. The CDR3 extends over 16 amino acids. J was trimmed by 0 bases and V by 5 bases; bases with no gene match: 9. CDR3 coding DNA: TGTGCCAGCAGTTTTGACAGGGTACCTACTAACTATGGCTACACCTTC. Translation gives CASSFDRVPTNYGYTF.

The chain carries TRBV6-5 and TRBJ2-7; 8 nucleotides line up with TRBD2. This CDR3 is built from 14 residues. Germline CDR1 reads MNHEY; CDR2 reads SVGAGI. V trimming: 2 bases; J trimming: 5 bases; junction bases outside the gene matches: 5. In DNA, the CDR3 is TGTGCCAGCAGTTACCGGGGACTAGTACACGAGCAGTACTTC. Its translation: CASSYRGLVHEQYF.

This chain links TRBV6-5 with TRBJ2-1, with D maybe TRBD2 (6 bases). Germline V gene data show CDR1 as MNHEY and CDR2 as SVGAGI. There are 12 residues in the CDR3. Between the trimmed V and J ends, which lost 4 bases and 10 bases, there was a span of 11 bases. The DNA for the CDR3 is TGTGCCAGCAGTTTGGGACTCCCGGAGCAGTTCTTC. This codes for CASSLGLPEQFF.

The rearrangement joins TRBV5-8 to TRBJ2-5; D possibly corresponds to TRBD2 (7 bases). The germline CDR1 and CDR2 sequences are SGHTS and YDEGEE. The CDR3 covers 15 residues. Trimming left V 3 bases short and J 5 bases short, with 17 bases between. CDR3 in DNA: TGTGCCAGCAGCTCGCGGACGGGGGGCCGGGAGACCCAGTACTTC. It yields the protein CASSSRTGGRETQYF.

The rearrangement joins TRBV19 to TRBJ2-1; maybe TRBD2 (6 bases). Trimming took 4 bases from V and 6 from J, leaving 16 bases between them. Looked up from germline, CDR1 is LNHDA and CDR2 is SQIVND (reference sequence). This CDR3 is built from 15 residues. CDR3 nucleotides: TGTGCCAGTAGTAGTCGACTAGATGCGTCCAATGAGCAGTTCTTC. Translating gives CASSSRLDASNEQFF.

The chain combines TRBV2 with TRBJ2-3; TRBD2 agrees at 9 bases. Looked up from germline, CDR1 is SNHLY and CDR2 is FYNNEI. This CDR3 is built from 14 residues. Losses at the gene ends were 7 bases for V and 5 bases for J; bases not matched to a gene: 7. This chain's CDR3 is CASTWVSGRDTQYF. The CDR3 DNA follows: TGTGCCAGCACCTGGGTTAGCGGGAGAGATACGCAGTATTTT.

The chain is built from TRBV29-1 and TRBJ1-6; D is uncertain. The V and J ends lost 5 bases and 4 bases respectively, with 15 bases between them. Looked up from germline, CDR1 is SQVTM and CDR2 is ANQGSEA. The CDR3 is made up of 15 amino acids. The CDR3 sequence: CSVSEGASYNSPLHF. CDR3 bases: TGCAGCGTTTCAGAGGGCGCCAGTTATAATTCACCCCTCCACTTT.

The V call is TRBV6-5, the J call TRBJ1-5; D may be TRBD1 (6 bases). CDR3 length: 15 residues. V lost 3 bases and J 3 bases, leaving 12 bases between the germline ends. CDR1 is MNHEY, CDR2 SVGAGI, per germline. The CDR3 DNA reads as TGTGCCAGCAGTTATCAATCAGGGGACAATCAGCCCCAGCATTTT. As protein: CASSYQSGDNQPQHF.

The chain recombines TRBV5-1 with TRBJ1-6, with D possibly being TRBD1 (6 bases). Trimming removed 1 base at V and 4 bases at J, with 9 bases between. The CDR3 has 15 residues. CDR1 and CDR2 (germline): SGHRS, YFSETQ. CDR3 protein: CASSLIGGYNSPLHF. The DNA of the CDR3 is TGCGCCAGCAGCTTGATAGGGGGATATAATTCACCCCTCCACTTT.

The V and J genes are TRBV5-8 and TRBJ2-1; a possible D gene is TRBD2 (5 bases). CDR3 size: 19 residues. With 4 bases removed from V and 5 bases from J, the gap between germline ends came to 28 bases. CDR1 is SGHTS and CDR2 is YDEGEE in the germline V gene. The CDR3 protein is CASSGLDGAEWNGDNEQFF. CDR3 bases: TGTGCCAGCAGCGGCTTGGACGGAGCGGAATGGAATGGGGACAATGAGCAGTTCTTC.

This clone was counted only a few times. V gene TRBV5-4 combines with J gene TRBJ1-2, with a tentative D call TRBD1 (5 bases). This CDR3 contains 15 residues. Germline V lookup: CDR1 SGHNT, CDR2 YYREEE (reference sequence). V lost 1 base and J 4 bases, leaving 14 bases between the germline ends. The CDR3 sequence is CASSLYGGGVYGYTF. CDR3 nucleotide sequence: TGTGCCAGCAGCTTGTACGGGGGAGGGGTCTATGGCTACACCTTC.

This clone was counted a few times. The V call is TRBV7-9, the J call TRBJ1-1; D not certain. The germline gives CDR1 SEHNR, CDR2 FQNEAQ (reference sequence). The length of the CDR3 is 13 residues. Between the trimmed V and J ends, which lost 5 bases and 1 base, there was a span of 8 bases. CDR3 protein: CASSPQWNTEAFF. DNA for the CDR3: TGTGCCAGCAGCCCCCAGTGGAACACTGAAGCTTTCTTT.

This clone showed up just once. J is TRBJ2-7 and V is TRBV6-5, with a weak D call TRBD2 (5 bases). The germline gives CDR1 MNHEY, CDR2 SVGAGI. Deletions cut 0 bases from V and 7 bases from J, with 7 bases between. The CDR3 contains 12 residues. CDR3 DNA sequence: TGTGCCAGCAGTTACTCCTCGGGGGAGCAGTACTTC. It yields the protein CASSYSSGEQYF.

This clone was detected a few times. This sequence joins TRBV25-1 and TRBJ1-2, with 9 bases that match TRBD1. The CDR3 sequence is 15 residues long. After removal of 8 bases from V and 6 bases from J, the junction contained 13 bases not matched to a gene. CDR1 is MGHDK, CDR2 SYGVNS, per germline. The chain's CDR3 is CASGGSRGQGHGYTF. CDR3 coding DNA: TGTGCCAGCGGGGGCTCTCGAGGACAGGGGCATGGCTACACCTTC.

V usage is TRBV9 and J usage is TRBJ2-7, with D possibly TRBD2 on 6 matching bases. Trimming removed 0 bases from V and 5 bases from J, with 15 bases in between. CDR1 and CDR2 from the germline V gene are SGDLS and YYNGEE. The CDR3 loop spans 15 amino acids. The CDR3 loop is CASSVGAGGANEQYF. The CDR3 DNA reads TGTGCCAGCAGCGTAGGTGCAGGCGGGGCTAACGAGCAGTACTTC.

This clone was counted a single time. The rearrangement uses TRBV6-6 and TRBJ1-5, with D tentatively TRBD1 (6 bases). The CDR3 has 15 amino acids. In germline, CDR1 is MNHNY, CDR2 SVGAGI (reference sequence). The V and J ends lost 7 bases and 4 bases respectively, with 17 bases between them. CDR3 in DNA: TGTGCCAGCACTAACAGGGATGGGCGGAATCAGCCCCAGCATTTT. It translates to CASTNRDGRNQPQHF.